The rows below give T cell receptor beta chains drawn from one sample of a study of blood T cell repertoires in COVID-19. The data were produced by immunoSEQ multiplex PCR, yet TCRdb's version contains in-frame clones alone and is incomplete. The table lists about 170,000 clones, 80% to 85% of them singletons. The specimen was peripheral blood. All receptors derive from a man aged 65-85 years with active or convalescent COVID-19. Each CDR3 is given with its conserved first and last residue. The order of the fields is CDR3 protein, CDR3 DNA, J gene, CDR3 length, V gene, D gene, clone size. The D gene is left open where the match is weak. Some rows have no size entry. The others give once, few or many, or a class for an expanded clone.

CASSALEAGGPHEQFF	TGTGCCAGCAGCGCCCTCGAAGCGGGAGGGCCCCATGAGCAGTTCTTC	TRBJ2-1	16	TRBV9	TRBD2	.
CASSSPTGGNYGYTF	TGTGCCAGCAGTTCGCCAACAGGGGGCAACTATGGCTACACCTTC	TRBJ1-2	15	TRBV28	TRBD1	.
CASSVGLAGGRQETQYF	TGTGCCAGCAGCGTCGGGCTAGCGGGAGGCCGTCAAGAGACCCAGTACTTC	TRBJ2-5	17	TRBV9	TRBD2	.
CASSYSQGARGNQPQHF	TGTGCCAGCAGTTACTCGCAGGGGGCTAGGGGCAATCAGCCCCAGCATTTT	TRBJ1-5	17	TRBV6-2/TRBV6-3	TRBD1	once
CASSVKSSGANEQFF	TGTGCCAGCAGCGTAAAGTCTAGCGGGGCGAATGAGCAGTTCTTC	TRBJ2-1	15	TRBV9	TRBD2	.
CASSLFSTGELFF	TGCGCCAGCAGCTTGTTCTCCACCGGGGAGCTGTTTTTT	TRBJ2-2	13	TRBV5-1	.	.
CASSLETSKIYNEQFF	TGCGCCAGCAGCTTGGAAACTAGCAAAATCTACAATGAGCAGTTCTTC	TRBJ2-1	16	TRBV5-1	.	.
CASSFPGTGPGNTIYF	TGTGCCAGCAGTTTCCCCGGGACAGGCCCTGGAAACACCATATATTTT	TRBJ1-3	16	TRBV28	TRBD1	.
CASSRTGTGGAGANVLTF	TGTGCCAGCTCACGAACCGGGACAGGGGGCGCTGGGGCCAACGTCCTGACTTTC	TRBJ2-6	18	TRBV18	TRBD1	.
CAWAFKTRQGRFYEQYF	TGTGCCTGGGCATTCAAAACGCGACAGGGGCGATTTTACGAGCAGTACTTC	TRBJ2-7	17	TRBV30	TRBD1	.
CASSSGTAAYEQYF	TGTGCCAGCTCGTCCGGGACAGCTGCCTACGAGCAGTACTTC	TRBJ2-7	14	TRBV18	TRBD1	.
CASSLAGRAASGRGYEQYF	TGCGCCAGCAGCTTGGCGGGCAGGGCGGCTAGCGGGAGGGGCTACGAGCAGTACTTC	TRBJ2-7	19	TRBV5-1	TRBD2	.
CASGGGGAQETQYF	TGTGCCAGCGGAGGGGGAGGGGCCCAAGAGACCCAGTACTTC	TRBJ2-5	14	TRBV9	.	once
CASKLVGTVYGYTF	TGTGCCAGCAAGCTCGTGGGGACAGTTTATGGCTACACCTTC	TRBJ1-2	14	TRBV27	TRBD1	.
CASSLVVGGSTDTQYF	TGCGCCAGCAGCTTGGTTGTGGGAGGGAGCACAGATACGCAGTATTTT	TRBJ2-3	16	TRBV5-1	TRBD2	.
CASSSLTGGQETQYF	TGTGCCAGCAGTTCCCTGACAGGGGGCCAAGAGACCCAGTACTTC	TRBJ2-5	15	TRBV27	TRBD1	.
CASSNRDRTYEQYF	TGTGCCAGCAGTAACCGGGACAGGACCTACGAGCAGTACTTC	TRBJ2-7	14	TRBV28	TRBD1	.
CASSPLTGTGNYGYTF	TGTGCCAGCTCACCACTCACCGGGACAGGGAACTATGGCTACACCTTC	TRBJ1-2	16	TRBV18	TRBD1	.
CSVEGTGGRTDTQYF	TGCAGCGTTGAAGGAACCGGGGGGCGGACAGATACGCAGTATTTT	TRBJ2-3	15	TRBV29-1	.	.
CASSDTARTNQPQHF	TGCGCCAGCAGTGATACCGCCAGGACTAATCAGCCCCAGCATTTT	TRBJ1-5	15	TRBV10-2	.	once
CAITTTGATEAFF	TGTGCCATCACCACTACAGGGGCCACTGAAGCTTTCTTT	TRBJ1-1	13	TRBV10-3	TRBD1	few
CASSQAPSAYEQYF	TGTGCCAGCAGCCAAGCACCTAGCGCCTACGAGCAGTACTTC	TRBJ2-7	14	TRBV3-1/TRBV3-2	.	.
CASSLWGQQETQYF	TGCGCCAGCAGCTTGTGGGGACAGCAAGAGACCCAGTACTTC	TRBJ2-5	14	TRBV5-1	TRBD1	.
CASSYVGLATGELFF	TGTGCCAGCAGTTACGTGGGACTAGCAACCGGGGAGCTGTTTTTT	TRBJ2-2	15	TRBV6-2/TRBV6-3	TRBD2	.
CASSPPGRDSEAFF	TGTGCCAGCTCACCCCCGGGTCGTGACTCTGAAGCTTTCTTT	TRBJ1-1	14	TRBV18	.	.
CASRRDRSNEKLFF	TGTGCCAGCAGAAGGGACAGATCTAATGAAAAACTGTTTTTT	TRBJ1-4	14	TRBV6-5	TRBD1	.
CASRRVGRNQPQHF	TGTGCCAGTAGGCGGGTTGGTCGCAATCAGCCCCAGCATTTT	TRBJ1-5	14	TRBV19	.	.
CASSLLRDSKLREQYF	TGTGCCAGCAGTTTATTACGGGACAGCAAGCTCCGCGAGCAGTACTTC	TRBJ2-7	16	TRBV27	TRBD1	.
CASSLGGRMGEQYF	TGTGCCAGCAGCTTGGGCGGGAGGATGGGCGAGCAGTACTTC	TRBJ2-7	14	TRBV7-2	TRBD2	.